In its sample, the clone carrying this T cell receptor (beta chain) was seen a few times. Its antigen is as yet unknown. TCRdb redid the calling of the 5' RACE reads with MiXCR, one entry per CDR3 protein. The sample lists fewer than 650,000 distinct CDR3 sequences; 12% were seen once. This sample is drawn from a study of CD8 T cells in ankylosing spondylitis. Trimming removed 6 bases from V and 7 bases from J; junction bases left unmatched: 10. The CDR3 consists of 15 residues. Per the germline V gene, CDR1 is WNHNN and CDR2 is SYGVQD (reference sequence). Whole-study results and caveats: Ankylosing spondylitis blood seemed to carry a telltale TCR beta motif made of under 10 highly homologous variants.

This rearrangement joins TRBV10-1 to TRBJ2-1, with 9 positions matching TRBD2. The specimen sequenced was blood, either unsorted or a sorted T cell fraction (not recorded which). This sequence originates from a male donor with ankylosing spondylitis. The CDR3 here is CASSLISGRANEQFF. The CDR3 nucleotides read TGCGCCAGCAGCCTAATTAGCGGGAGAGCAAATGAGCAGTTCTTC.